One sample yielded the 22 T cell receptor beta chains listed below, sequenced in a study of blood T cell repertoires in COVID-19. Produced via immunoSEQ multiplex PCR; TCRdb's table is partial and in-frame only. This table has around 330,000 clones, roughly 88% appearing once. Sequenced input: peripheral blood. The receptor set was obtained from a woman in her 30s with COVID-19, enrolled during active disease.

The chain recombines TRBV7-3 with TRBJ2-1, with 9 nucleotides matching TRBD2. V dropped 5 bases and J dropped 10; count of bases not matched to a gene: 12. The CDR3 totals 15 residues. The germline V gene has CDR1 SGHTA and CDR2 FQGTGA. The CDR3 region has the DNA TGTGCCAGCAGCCAGGGGCTAGCGGGGATCGGGGAGCAGTTCTTC. It specifies CASSQGLAGIGEQFF.

V gene TRBV5-4 combines with J gene TRBJ1-6; possibly TRBD1 for D (5 bases). This CDR3 spans 15 amino acids. The V and J ends lost 0 bases and 3 bases respectively, with 7 bases between them. The germline CDR1 and CDR2 sequences are SGHNT and YYREEE (reference sequence). The CDR3 is CASSLAGIYNSPLHF. The CDR3 coding sequence is TGTGCCAGCAGCTTGGCAGGGATCTATAATTCACCCCTCCACTTT. Together with reference TRBV5-4 and TRBJ1-6, the CDR3 gives the full variable domain: ETGVTQSPTHLIKTRGQQVTLRCSSQSGHNTVSWYQQALGQGPQFIFQYYREEENGRGNFPPRFSGLQFPNYSSELNVNALELDDSALYLCASSLAGIYNSPLHFGNGTRLTVT.

The chain joins TRBV6-2 or TRBV6-3 to TRBJ1-2; possibly TRBD1 for D (5 bases). Germline CDR1 is MNHEY and CDR2 is SVGEGT. Trimming removed 2 bases at V and 5 bases at J, with 21 bases between. The CDR3 covers 17 residues. Written as DNA, the CDR3 is TGTGCCAGCAGTTACCGCGACAGCCCAAAGAACAAATATGGCTACACCTTC. This codes for CASSYRDSPKNKYGYTF.

The chain uses TRBV3-1 (or the pseudogene TRBV3-2) and TRBJ2-2; D gene uncertain. The CDR3 sequence is 15 residues long. V lost 1 base and J 9 bases, leaving 15 bases between the germline ends. CDR1 LGHDT and CDR2 YNNKEL come from the germline V gene (reference sequence). The CDR3 here is CASSQGPGQVRELFF. The CDR3 bases are TGTGCCAGCAGCCAAGGGCCAGGTCAGGTGAGGGAGCTGTTTTTT.

A remark on this clone: The CDR3 carries no conserved terminal phenylalanine or tryptophan, so it likely arises from a read error. The DNA is omitted, as the CDR3 cannot be located on it reliably, and the CDR3 follows TCRdb's listing. The CDR3 sequence is CAIQSRGDFLAPLS. The chain uses TRBV11-3 and TRBJ1-4; TRBD1 reflects the table's D call only, with no check against the DNA. In germline, CDR1 is SGHNT, CDR2 YENEEA. Ends included, the CDR3 has 14 residues.

This chain connects TRBV5-4 to TRBJ1-1, with 7 bases that match TRBD1. Unmatched junction bases numbered 9, after V lost 4 bases and J lost 3 bases. Germline lookup yields CDR1 SGHNT and CDR2 YYREEE (reference sequence). The CDR3 loop spans 15 amino acids. The CDR3: CASSPDYRGYTEAFF. The CDR3 DNA reads as TGTGCCAGCAGCCCTGACTACAGGGGTTACACTGAAGCTTTCTTT.

The genes are TRBV21-1 and TRBJ2-7; the table names TRBD1, a call not compared with the DNA. TRBV21-1 is a pseudogene. CDR3 length equals 14 residues. DNA of the CDR3: TGTGCCACACCGGGACAGGGATCAGCCCGCGAGCAGTACTTC. It translates to CATPGQGSAREQYF.

In its sample, this clone was seen a few times. This sequence joins TRBV3-1 (or the pseudogene TRBV3-2) and TRBJ1-5; tentatively, D is TRBD1 (6 bases). The CDR3 runs to 13 residues. Deletions cut 0 bases from V and 9 bases from J, with 9 bases between. Germline V lookup: CDR1 LGHDT, CDR2 YNNKEL (reference sequence). Written as DNA, the CDR3 is TGTGCCAGCAGCCAAGACAGGGGCCGGCCCCAGCATTTT. This encodes CASSQDRGRPQHF.

CDR3 in amino acids: CASAGGAYGYTF. CDR3 DNA: TGTGCCAGCGCCGGGGGAGCCTATGGCTACACCTTC. The chain has TRBV2 and TRBJ1-2, with D possibly TRBD1 on 5 matching bases. There are 12 residues in the CDR3. Germline CDR1 is SNHLY and CDR2 is FYNNEI. Trimming removed 8 bases at V and 4 bases at J, with 11 bases between.

The V and J genes are TRBV7-9 and TRBJ2-1; D not certain. The V end was cut by 5 bases, the J end by 5 bases, with 10 bases between. The CDR3 runs 13 residues. In germline, CDR1 is SEHNR, CDR2 FQNEAQ (reference sequence). CDR3: CASSPVRDNEQFF. For the CDR3, the DNA is TGTGCCAGCAGCCCCGTCCGAGACAATGAGCAGTTCTTC.

The chain combines TRBV2 with TRBJ1-5; D might be TRBD1 (6 bases). Looked up from germline, CDR1 is SNHLY and CDR2 is FYNNEI. Between the trimmed V and J ends, which lost 6 bases and 1 base, there was a span of 16 bases. CDR3 size: 16 residues. CDR3 coding DNA: TGTGCCAGCAGCCACAGGGACCTCCTAAGCAATCAGCCCCAGCATTTT. Its translation: CASSHRDLLSNQPQHF.

This rearrangement joins TRBV5-1 to TRBJ2-1; TRBD1 is a possible D gene (5 bases). Per germline, CDR1 SGHRS and CDR2 YFSETQ. The CDR3 sequence is 16 residues long. V was pared by 4 bases and J by 3 bases, with 17 bases between. For the CDR3, the DNA is TGCGCCAGCAGCCTGGCCAGGGCTCGCTACTACAATGAGCAGTTCTTC. Amino acid sequence: CASSLARARYYNEQFF.

The rearrangement uses TRBV6-5 and TRBJ1-1; 7 bases map to TRBD1. The V segment lost 6 bases and the J segment 4 bases; nucleotides outside the gene matches: 5. The V gene's germline CDR1 is MNHEY and CDR2 SVGAGI. This CDR3 comprises 13 residues. CDR3 protein: CASSTGQVTEAFF. CDR3 bases: TGTGCCAGCAGCACAGGACAGGTCACTGAAGCTTTCTTT.

This chain connects TRBV24-1 to TRBJ2-2, with D possibly being TRBD1 (6 bases). In germline, CDR1 is KGHDR, CDR2 SFDVKD. This CDR3 has 14 amino acids. The V gene lost 7 bases and the J gene lost 0 bases, with 8 bases spanning the gap. CDR3 nucleotide sequence: TGTGCCACCAGCCGGACAGCGAACACCGGGGAGCTGTTTTTT. It translates to CATSRTANTGELFF.

This chain joins TRBV7-9 and TRBJ2-7; D is uncertain. The CDR3 runs to 13 residues. Per germline, CDR1 SEHNR and CDR2 FQNEAQ (reference sequence). The germline V and J ends were trimmed by 4 bases and 7 bases, with 14 bases remaining between them. The CDR3 nucleotides read TGTGCCAGCAGCTCTCATGACGGGTTTGAGCAGTACTTC. Its translation is CASSSHDGFEQYF.

This chain uses TRBV2 with TRBJ2-7; TRBD1 agrees at 8 bases. Unmatched junction bases numbered 5, after V lost 6 bases and J lost 1 base. In germline, CDR1 is SNHLY, CDR2 FYNNEI. This CDR3 has 14 amino acids. The CDR3 coding sequence is TGTGCCAGCAGCCCTAGGACAGGGTCCTACGAGCAGTACTTC. It yields the protein CASSPRTGSYEQYF.

This chain uses TRBV2 with TRBJ2-3; 7 nucleotides agree with TRBD1. V lost 6 bases to trimming and J lost 2 bases; unmatched junction nucleotides: 8. CDR3 length: 15 amino acids. CDR1 and CDR2 (germline): SNHLY, FYNNEI. The DNA for the CDR3 is TGTGCCAGCAGGACAACCGGGACAGTCACAGATACGCAGTATTTT. Encoded protein: CASRTTGTVTDTQYF.

V usage is TRBV18 and J usage is TRBJ2-3, with 11 bases identical to TRBD2. The germline V gene encodes CDR1 KGHSH and CDR2 LQKENI. The V segment lost 5 bases and the J segment 1 base; nucleotides outside the gene matches: 2. CDR3 size: 15 residues. The CDR3 is CASSSGLAGTDTQYF. The CDR3 DNA is TGTGCCAGCTCATCGGGACTAGCGGGCACAGATACGCAGTATTTT.

The genes are TRBV29-1 and TRBJ2-7; D gene unclear. CDR1 and CDR2 from the germline V gene are SQVTM and ANQGSEA. CDR3 length: 11 residues. Trimming took off 0 bases at V and 3 bases at J, with 3 bases between the two ends. CDR3 bases: TGCAGCGTTGAAGATAACTACGAGCAGTACGTC. Translating gives CSVEDNYEQYV.

This chain joins TRBV10-3 and TRBJ2-1; 9 bases are a match to TRBD2. There are 15 residues in the CDR3. Trimming cost V 4 bases and J 8 bases; bases outside gene matches: 9. The germline V gene has CDR1 ENHRY and CDR2 SYGVKD. CDR3 sequence reads: CAISGLSGGMDEQFF. CDR3 nucleotides: TGTGCCATCAGTGGGTTGAGCGGGGGGATGGATGAGCAGTTCTTC.

The J gene is TRBJ2-1, the V gene TRBV4-1, with TRBD2 matching 10 bases. The V gene's germline CDR1 is MGHRA and CDR2 YSYEKL. The length of the CDR3 is 15 residues. V shed 2 bases, J shed 9 bases, and the junction held 7 bases outside the gene matches. In nucleotides, the CDR3 is TGCGCCAGCAGCCAATGGCTAGCGGGGGACGGTGAGCAGTTCTTC. This codes for CASSQWLAGDGEQFF.

This clone has a handful of counts. The rearrangement uses TRBV4-2 and TRBJ2-2, with 8 bases identical to TRBD2. This CDR3 is built from 15 residues. V lost 1 base to trimming and J lost 6 bases; unmatched junction nucleotides: 4. Germline CDR1 reads LGHNA; CDR2 reads YNFKEQ. CDR3 coding DNA: TGTGCCAGCAGCCAAGGGGGGACTAGTTCCGGGGAGCTGTTTTTT. As protein: CASSQGGTSSGELFF.